Given below is one T cell receptor (beta chain) in context. The CDR3 contains 17 residues. Trimming removed 2 bases from V and 3 bases from J; junction bases left unmatched: 13. Germline V lookup: CDR1 SGHVS, CDR2 FQNEAQ. The source of the sample is a study of shared T cell receptors in the human thymus. Method: immunoSEQ multiplex PCR; TCRdb's copy keeps in-frame clones and lacks some. Of more than 550,000 clones listed, roughly 85% are singletons. These data were likewise used in another study, on human thymus T cells.

Sequencing input: thymocytes. The clonotype originates from a girl less than two years old with a congenital heart defect. The chain is built from TRBV7-8 and TRBJ2-7, with TRBD1 matching 7 bases. The CDR3 sequence: CASSLSGTAKENYEQYF. The CDR3 DNA reads TGTGCCAGCAGCTTATCCGGGACAGCTAAAGAGAACTACGAGCAGTACTTC.